This record looks at one TCR beta chain sequence and its context. Trimming cost V 0 bases and J 4 bases; bases outside gene matches: 3. Per the germline V gene, CDR1 is SNHLY and CDR2 is FYNNEI. The CDR3 is 15 amino acids. Clones were sequenced by immunoSEQ multiplex PCR, and TCRdb holds only the in-frame ones, with some missing. The repertoire holds 72,000 or so clones, less than 85% seen once, with 0.4% to 0.55% in the top ten. Blood sampling took place at baseline, cycle 4 day 1, and cycle 7 day 1. This sample was taken from a study of OX40 agonist ivuxolimab in advanced cancers. Looking at the study overall: Subjects had a mean age of roughly 57 years, with a range of about 20 to 85; almost 85% were male. Therapy given before enrollment (anti-PD-1, anti-PD-L1 or anti-CTLA-4) was allowed, and 40% had some.

The receptor was derived from an adult with an advanced solid tumor such as melanoma, head and neck, liver or kidney cancer. Material: CD4+ or CD8+ T cells sorted from blood, obtained in a trial of the OX40 agonist ivuxolimab. This chain links TRBV2 with TRBJ1-1; TRBD1 matches 9 bases. The CDR3 bases are TGTGCCAGCAGTGAAGCGGACAGGGGTAGCACTGAAGCTTTCTTT. This sequence encodes CASSEADRGSTEAFF.